This T cell receptor (beta chain) was found in a study of cytomegalovirus exposure and HLA in healthy donors (dated by TCRdb to between 2016 and 2019). Looking at the study overall: The 650 to 800 repertoires of the first cohort and the 120 or so validation repertoires were produced on the same platform, according to a later analysis. The study aimed to test whether cataloging public T cell receptors could reveal signatures of past pathogen exposure. Along with the roughly 700-subject first cohort, a separate validation cohort of some 130 different subjects was used. High-throughput TCR immunosequencing, statistical association of individual TCRs with disease status, and machine learning were combined to predict cytomegalovirus infection status.

What the work shows at the level of the full study, not this receptor alone: In vitro tests confirmed that a few of the cytomegalovirus-associated TCR beta chains recognize cytomegalovirus antigens. The authors suggested that the approach could potentially be generalized to other disease states and immunological phenotypes. The classifier was reported to diagnose cytomegalovirus status with high specificity and sensitivity in both the original cohort and the validation cohort. Across donors, most TCR sequences were observed very rarely, whereas some public TCRs were present in many individuals. The validation cohort had no HLA typing available for a later analysis, so co-occurrence within that cohort was assessed over all 120 or so repertoires. A total of 150 to 200 TCR beta chains were listed by the study as associated with cytomegalovirus. In a later analysis, TCRs clustered in the first cohort were found to also tend to co-occur in the roughly 120 validation repertoires, with 85% to 95% of cluster scores above 0.

Separate from the approximately 700-subject first cohort, the validation cohort of roughly 130 subjects was the group to which the donors belonged. The library was produced with the immunoSEQ multiplex PCR assay. In the original analysis: A statistical classification framework was built to diagnose cytomegalovirus status from the catalog of TCR beta chain sequences. TCRdb re-hosts the immuneACCESS table, in-frame sequences only. Its copies lack some clones; in the studies checked, an unresolved V gene accounts for under half of them, and the cause for the rest is not known. The DNA was the basis for D and trimming; V, J and clone size are from that table. Counted in this sample were 60,000 to 90,000 clones; 85% of them appeared once. 2.5% to 3% of the sample lies in the top ten. Turning to this clone: Its target antigen remains unknown. No qualities accompany the bases; no much larger clone lies one base away.

The germline V gene gives CDR1 as SGHRS and CDR2 as YFSETQ. The junction shows trimming of 4 bases on V and 9 bases on J, and the gene matches do not reach 13 bases of it. The CDR3 has 16 amino acids, counting the end cysteine and phenylalanine. The kept DNA is CDR3 alone, 48 bases in frame from the first base. This receptor chain uses TRBV5-1 and TRBJ2-1; 10 bases in the middle match TRBD2. The sequenced material came from PBMCs. The TCR comes from a man under 40 in good health and CMV-seronegative. The CDR3 reads CASSPGGLAGELEQFF. Read as DNA, the sequence is TGCGCCAGCAGCCCAGGTGGGCTAGCGGGAGAACTTGAGCAGTTCTTC.